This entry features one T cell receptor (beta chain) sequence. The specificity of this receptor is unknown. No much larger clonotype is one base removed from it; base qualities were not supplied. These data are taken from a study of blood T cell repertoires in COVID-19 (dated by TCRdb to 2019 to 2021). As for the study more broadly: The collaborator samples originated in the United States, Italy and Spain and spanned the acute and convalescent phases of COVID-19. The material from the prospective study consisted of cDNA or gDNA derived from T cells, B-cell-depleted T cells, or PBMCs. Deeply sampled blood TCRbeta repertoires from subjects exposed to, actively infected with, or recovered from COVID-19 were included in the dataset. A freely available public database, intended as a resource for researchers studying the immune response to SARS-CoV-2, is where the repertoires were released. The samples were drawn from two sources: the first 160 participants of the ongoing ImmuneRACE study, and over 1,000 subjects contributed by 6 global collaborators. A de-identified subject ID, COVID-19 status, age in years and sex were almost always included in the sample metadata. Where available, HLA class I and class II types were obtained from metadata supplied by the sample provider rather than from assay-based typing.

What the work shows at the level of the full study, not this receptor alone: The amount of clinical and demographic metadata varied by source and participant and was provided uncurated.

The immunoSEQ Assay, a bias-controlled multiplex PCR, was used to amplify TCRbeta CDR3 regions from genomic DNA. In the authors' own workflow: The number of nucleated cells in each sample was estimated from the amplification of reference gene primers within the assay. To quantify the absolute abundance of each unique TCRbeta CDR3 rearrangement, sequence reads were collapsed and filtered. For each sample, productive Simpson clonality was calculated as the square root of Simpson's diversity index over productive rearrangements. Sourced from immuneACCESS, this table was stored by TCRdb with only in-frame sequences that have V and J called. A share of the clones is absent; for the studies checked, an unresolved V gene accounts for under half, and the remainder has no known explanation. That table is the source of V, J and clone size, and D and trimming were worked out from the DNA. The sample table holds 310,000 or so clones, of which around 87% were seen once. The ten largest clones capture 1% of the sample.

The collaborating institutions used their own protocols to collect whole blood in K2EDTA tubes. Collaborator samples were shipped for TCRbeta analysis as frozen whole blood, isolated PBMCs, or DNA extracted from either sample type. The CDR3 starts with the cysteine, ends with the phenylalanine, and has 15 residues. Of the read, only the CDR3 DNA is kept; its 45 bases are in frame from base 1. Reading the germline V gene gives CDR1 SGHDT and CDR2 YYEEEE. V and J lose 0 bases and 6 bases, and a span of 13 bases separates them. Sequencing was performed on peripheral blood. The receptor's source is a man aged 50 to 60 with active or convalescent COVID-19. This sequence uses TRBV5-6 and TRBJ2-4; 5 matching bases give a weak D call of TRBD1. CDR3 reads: CASSLVRQLTNIQYF. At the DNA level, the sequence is TGTGCCAGCAGCTTGGTCCGACAGCTAACAAACATTCAGTACTTC.